Given below is one TCR beta chain in context. What it recognizes is unknown. This sample is part of a study of cytomegalovirus exposure and HLA in healthy donors. CDR3 length: 15 amino acids. V lost 4 bases, J lost 3 bases, and 16 bases lay in between. Germline-derived CDR1 and CDR2 are SGHTA and FQGTGA. General study results and limits: Most TCR beta V segments were productive about 87% or about 30% of the time in an earlier analysis.

PCR amplification relied on 60 Vbeta primers (plus 13 Jbeta primers). TCRdb's copy holds only in-frame clones and misses some; the assay was immunoSEQ multiplex PCR. The sample yields 100,000 to 150,000 clones, more than 65% seen once. The sequence was obtained from a man over 45 in good health and CMV-seronegative. This rearrangement joins TRBV7-3 to TRBJ2-7; possible D gene TRBD1, 6 bases. Material: PBMCs. CDR3 sequence: CASSSRPGHNYEQYF. In DNA form, the CDR3 reads TGTGCCAGCAGCTCTAGACCGGGACACAACTACGAGCAGTACTTC. Based on the CDR3 plus reference TRBV7-3 and TRBJ2-7, the full variable domain is GAGVSQTPSNKVTEKGKYVELRCDPISGHTALYWYRQSLGQGPEFLIYFQGTGAADDSGLPNDRFFAVRPEGSVSTLKIQRTERGDSAVYLCASSSRPGHNYEQYFGPGTRLTVT.